This TCR beta chain was profiled in a study of control samples from healthy donors and cancer patients. Trimming removed 1 base at V and 4 bases at J, with 16 bases between. From germline, CDR1 is SGHTA and CDR2 FQGNSA. The CDR3 is 17 amino acids. Clones were sequenced by immunoSEQ multiplex PCR, and TCRdb holds only the in-frame ones, with some missing. The table for this sample gives 150,000 to 200,000 clones. This chain connects TRBV7-2 to TRBJ2-2; D is undetermined. This clonotype was obtained from a woman aged 25 to 39 in good health. Sequenced material: blood. The CDR3 spells CASSLDIGRSRTGELFF. CDR3 nucleotides: TGTGCCAGCAGCTTAGATATAGGACGGTCGCGCACCGGGGAGCTGTTTTTT.